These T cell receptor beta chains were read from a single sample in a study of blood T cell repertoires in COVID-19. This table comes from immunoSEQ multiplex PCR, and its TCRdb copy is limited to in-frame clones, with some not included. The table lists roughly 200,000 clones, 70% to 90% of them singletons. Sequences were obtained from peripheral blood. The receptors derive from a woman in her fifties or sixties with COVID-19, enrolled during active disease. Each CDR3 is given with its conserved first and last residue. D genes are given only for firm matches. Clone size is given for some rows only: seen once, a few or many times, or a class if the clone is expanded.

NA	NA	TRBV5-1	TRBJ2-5	CASTIGWIGETQYF	TGCGCCAGCACCATCGGGTGGATTGGGGAGACCCAGTACTTC
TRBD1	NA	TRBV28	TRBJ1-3	CASSLPPGTGPYTIYF	TGTGCCAGCAGCCTCCCTCCCGGGACAGGGCCATACACCATATATTTT
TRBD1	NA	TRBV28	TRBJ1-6	CAITDRGDSPLHF	TGTGCCATCACCGACAGGGGGGATTCACCCCTCCACTTT
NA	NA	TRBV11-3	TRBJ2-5	CASSLTTKETQYF	TGTGCCAGCAGCTTAACCACAAAAGAGACCCAGTACTTC
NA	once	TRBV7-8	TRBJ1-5	CASSLGGGKPQHF	TGTGCCAGCAGCTTAGGAGGGGGAAAGCCCCAGCATTTT
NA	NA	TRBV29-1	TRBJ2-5	CSVGGGAGETQYF	TGCAGCGTTGGAGGCGGGGCTGGGGAGACCCAGTACTTC
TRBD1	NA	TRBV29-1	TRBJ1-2	CSVRDSGDGYTF	TGCAGCGTTCGGGACAGTGGCGATGGCTACACCTTC
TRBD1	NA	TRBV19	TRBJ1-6	CASRSGGSYNSPLHF	TGTGCCAGTAGGTCAGGGGGCTCCTATAATTCACCCCTCCACTTT
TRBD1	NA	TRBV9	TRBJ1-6	CASSLTPGQNNSPLHF	TGTGCCAGCAGCCTTACCCCGGGACAGAATAATTCACCCCTCCACTTT
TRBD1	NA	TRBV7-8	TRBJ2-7	CASSLTRGREQYF	TGTGCCAGCAGCTTAACGAGGGGGCGGGAGCAGTACTTC
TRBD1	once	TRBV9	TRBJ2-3	CASSPDRVSGDTQYF	TGTGCCAGCAGCCCCGACAGGGTGAGTGGGGATACGCAGTATTTT
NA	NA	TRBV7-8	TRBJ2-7	CASSRGLAGSSYEQYF	TGTGCCAGCAGCCGAGGCCTCGCGGGGAGCTCCTACGAGCAGTACTTC
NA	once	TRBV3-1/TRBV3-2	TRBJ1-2	CASSQDDFNYGYTF	TGTGCCAGCAGCCAAGATGACTTTAACTATGGCTACACCTTC
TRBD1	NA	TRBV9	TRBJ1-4	CASSPDRGQLFF	TGTGCCAGCAGCCCTGACAGGGGACAACTGTTTTTT
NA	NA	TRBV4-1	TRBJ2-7	CASSPTVSYEQYF	TGCGCCAGCAGCCCGACAGTCTCCTACGAGCAGTACTTC
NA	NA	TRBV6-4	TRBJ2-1	CASSDEVTNEQFF	TGTGCCAGCAGTGACGAGGTAACTAATGAGCAGTTCTTC
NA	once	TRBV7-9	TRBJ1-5	CASSLGGTSQPQHF	TGTGCCAGCAGCTTAGGGGGGACAAGCCAGCCCCAGCATTTT
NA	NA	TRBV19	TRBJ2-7	CASSTTGFYEQYF	TGTGCCAGTAGTACCACAGGGTTCTACGAGCAGTACTTC
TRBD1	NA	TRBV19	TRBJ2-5	CASSIVQGAGETQYF	TGTGCCAGTAGTATCGTACAGGGGGCTGGGGAGACCCAGTACTTC
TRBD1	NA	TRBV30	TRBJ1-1	CAWRGQGGGSEAFF	TGTGCCTGGAGGGGACAGGGGGGTGGGTCTGAAGCTTTCTTT
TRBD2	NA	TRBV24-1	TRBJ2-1	CATSDRTSGGAGQFF	TGTGCCACCAGTGACAGGACTAGCGGGGGGGCCGGGCAGTTCTTC
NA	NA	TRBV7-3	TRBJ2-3	CASSPGADTQYF	TGTGCCAGCAGCCCAGGGGCAGATACGCAGTATTTT
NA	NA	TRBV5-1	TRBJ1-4	CASSLMRGPREHEKLFF	TGCGCCAGCAGCTTGATGCGCGGACCCAGGGAACATGAAAAACTGTTTTTT
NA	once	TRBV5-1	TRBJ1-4	CASSWGVGEKLFF	TGCGCCAGCAGCTGGGGGGTAGGGGAAAAACTGTTTTTT
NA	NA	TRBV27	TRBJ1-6	CASSFPGNNSPLHF	TGTGCCAGCAGTTTCCCGGGGAATAATTCACCCCTCCACTTT
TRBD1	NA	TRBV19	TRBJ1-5	CASSRQGFNQPQHF	TGTGCCAGTAGTCGACAGGGGTTCAATCAGCCCCAGCATTTT
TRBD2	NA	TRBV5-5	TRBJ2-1	CASSFPGGPFEQFF	TGTGCCAGCAGCTTCCCGGGGGGGCCCTTTGAGCAGTTCTTC
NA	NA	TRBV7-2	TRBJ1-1	CASSRRTEAFF	TGTGCCAGCAGCCGTCGGACTGAAGCTTTCTTT
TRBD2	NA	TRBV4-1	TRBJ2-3	CASSPLLTSGGGTDTQYF	TGCGCCAGCAGCCCCCTCCTAACTAGCGGGGGGGGGACAGATACGCAGTATTTT
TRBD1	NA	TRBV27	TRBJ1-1	CASSSDRASEAFF	TGTGCCAGCAGTTCCGACAGGGCCTCAGAAGCTTTCTTT